The clone carrying this TCR beta chain has just a few counts. Using immunoSEQ multiplex PCR, the repertoire was profiled, and TCRdb retains in-frame clones only, with some absent. The sample has fewer than 600,000 clones, around 87% seen once. This sample was taken from a study of blood T cell repertoires in COVID-19. Study-wide context: Donors in the United States, Italy and Spain gave samples during acute or convalescent COVID-19. PBMCs, B-cell-depleted T cells, or T cells were the source of the cDNA or gDNA that made up the material.

In terms of age and location, participants ranged from roughly 18 to 90 years and lived in approximately 24 US areas. In assigning cohorts, the study relied on participant-reported clinical history. V was pared by 4 bases and J by 0 bases, with 4 bases of the junction left unmatched. Germline V gives CDR1 LGHDT, CDR2 YNNKEL (reference sequence). The CDR3 is 16 residues long. V usage is TRBV3-1 (or the pseudogene TRBV3-2) and J usage is TRBJ1-3; the match to TRBD1 covers 9 bases. This TCR was sampled from a woman in her thirties or forties who had recovered from COVID-19. Sequenced input: PBMCs or T cells enriched from blood (not recorded which). The CDR3 is CASSPMTGGSGNTIYF. CDR3 in DNA: TGTGCCAGCAGCCCGATGACAGGGGGCTCTGGAAACACCATATATTTT.